This TCR beta chain was sequenced in a study of blood T cell repertoires in COVID-19 (dated by TCRdb to between 2020 and 2021). Looking at the study overall: Samples from collaborators originated in the United States, Italy and Spain and spanned both the acute and convalescent phases of COVID-19. Nearly every sample came with metadata listing a de-identified subject ID, COVID-19 status, age in years and sex. A freely available public database, intended as a resource for researchers studying the immune response to SARS-CoV-2, is where the repertoires were released. The samples were drawn from the first 160 participants of the ongoing ImmuneRACE study and from 1,200 or so subjects provided by 6 global collaborators. The material from the prospective study consisted of cDNA or gDNA derived from T cells, B-cell-depleted T cells, or PBMCs. The dataset comprised deeply sampled blood TCRbeta repertoires from subjects exposed to, actively infected with, or recovered from COVID-19. Where HLA class I and class II types were available, the types were taken from metadata supplied by the sample provider, not from assay-based typing.

Notes on this clone: Its specific antigen is unknown. The input lacks base qualities; no much larger clone sits a single base away.

Trimming takes 6 bases from V and 5 bases from J, and the germline ends sit 11 bases apart. The germline V gene (reference sequence) provides CDR1 SEHNR and CDR2 FQNEAQ. The CDR3 goes from the cysteine to the phenylalanine over 13 residues. Just the 39-base CDR3 DNA is kept, in frame starting at base 1. Here is what the overall study found, with its caveats: Clinical and demographic metadata were provided uncurated, with the amount varying by source and participant.

The collaborating institutions used their own protocols to collect whole blood in K2EDTA tubes. For TCRbeta analysis, collaborators shipped samples as frozen whole blood, isolated PBMCs, or DNA extracted from either of those sample types. TCRbeta CDR3 regions were amplified from genomic DNA by means of the immunoSEQ Assay, a bias-controlled multiplex PCR. As for the original processing: The number of nucleated cells in each sample was estimated by amplification of reference gene primers within the assay. Sequence reads were collapsed and filtered to measure the absolute abundance of every unique TCRbeta CDR3 rearrangement. For each sample, productive Simpson clonality was calculated as the square root of Simpson's diversity index over productive rearrangements. TCRdb provides this immuneACCESS table in a form limited to in-frame rearrangements. Some clones are lacking; in checked studies, under half of them reflect an unresolved V gene, and why the rest are absent is not known. V and J calls and clone size are given by that table; D and trimming were obtained from the DNA. This sample has tens of thousands of clones in its table, and 60% to 80% of those were observed once. The ten biggest clones cover roughly 7.5% of the sample.

The V and J segments used are TRBV7-9 and TRBJ2-1, and possibly TRBD1, on 5 matching bases. The clonotype was recovered from a woman aged 55-75 years with acute or convalescent COVID-19. Sequencing was performed on peripheral blood. The DNA sequence reads TGTGCCAGCAGTTCCACAGGAGACAATGAGCAGTTCTTC. Protein translation: CASSSTGDNEQFF.